This T cell receptor (beta chain) was obtained from a study of beta chain features in type 1 diabetes. For the study at large: Age, gender and cell yields were alike across patients and healthy donors. Regarding the study as a whole: Among patients with Type 1 diabetes, TCRB CDR3s were moderately but significantly shorter in every one of the four CD4+ subsets.

This clone was seen more than once but under ten times. What it binds is unknown. Sequenced material consisted of expressed TCRB transcripts (all of the isolated RNA was reverse transcribed). The average output of naive, central memory and regulatory T cell samples was several million reads. The protocol was immunoSEQ multiplex PCR, while the TCRdb copy is restricted to in-frame clones and leaves out a portion. The sample has roughly 280,000 clones, 24% seen once; the top ten hold about 0.011%. The CDR3 is 14 residues long. Germline CDR1 is SNHLY and CDR2 is FYNNEI. Trimming removed 4 bases from V and 6 bases from J; junction bases left unmatched: 6.

Sequencing input: naive CD4+ T cells from blood. The gene calls are TRBV2 and TRBJ1-5; 7 positions match TRBD1. The sequence derives from a woman aged 25 to 39 with type 1 diabetes. The chain's CDR3 is CASSGQGPVQPQHF. For the CDR3, the DNA is TGTGCCAGCAGTGGACAGGGACCAGTTCAGCCCCAGCATTTT. Drawing the rest from reference TRBV2 and TRBJ1-5, the complete variable domain is EPEVTQTPSHQVTQMGQEVILRCVPISNHLYFYWYRQILGQKVEFLVSFYNNEISEKSEIFDDQFSVERPDGSNFTLKIRSTKLEDSAMYFCASSGQGPVQPQHFGDGTRLSIL.